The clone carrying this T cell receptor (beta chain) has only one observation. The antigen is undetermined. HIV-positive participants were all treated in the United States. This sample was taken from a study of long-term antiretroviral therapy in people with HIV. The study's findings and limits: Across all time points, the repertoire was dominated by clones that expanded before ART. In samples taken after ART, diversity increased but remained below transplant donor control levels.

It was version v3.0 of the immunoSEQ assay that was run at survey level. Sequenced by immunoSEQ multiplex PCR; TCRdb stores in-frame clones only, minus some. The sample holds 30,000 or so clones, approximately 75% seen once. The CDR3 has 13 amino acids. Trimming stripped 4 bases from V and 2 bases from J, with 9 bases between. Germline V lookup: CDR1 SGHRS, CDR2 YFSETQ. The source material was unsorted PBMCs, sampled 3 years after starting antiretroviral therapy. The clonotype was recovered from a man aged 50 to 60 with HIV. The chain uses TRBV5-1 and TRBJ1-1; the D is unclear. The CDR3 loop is CASSLEFNTEAFF. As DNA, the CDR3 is TGCGCCAGCAGCCTAGAATTCAACACTGAAGCTTTCTTT.